The rows below give T cell receptor beta chains drawn from one sample of a study of OX40 agonist ivuxolimab in advanced cancers. Clones were sequenced by immunoSEQ multiplex PCR, and TCRdb holds only the in-frame ones, with some missing. The sample yields approximately 45,000 clones, approximately 86% seen once. This specimen was CD4+ or CD8+ T cells sorted from blood, taken in a trial of the OX40 agonist ivuxolimab. The receptors stem from an adult with an advanced solid tumor such as melanoma, head and neck, liver or kidney cancer. Both conserved end residues are part of each CDR3. The D gene is left open where the match is weak. Expanded clones are given a class, and other clones once, few, many or no size at all.

TRBJ2-1,-,TRBV6-4,TRBD2,CASSDLAGGYNEQFF,TGTGCCAGCAGTGACTTAGCGGGAGGTTACAATGAGCAGTTCTTC
TRBJ1-5,few,TRBV15,-,CATSSVGGDQPQHF,TGTGCCACCAGCAGTGTTGGTGGGGATCAGCCCCAGCATTTT
TRBJ1-2,once,TRBV5-6,-,CASRWSPDYGYTF,TGTGCCAGCAGGTGGAGCCCCGACTATGGCTACACCTTC
TRBJ2-1,once,TRBV7-6,TRBD1,CASSLVLWTGKYNEQFF,TGTGCCAGCAGCTTAGTGTTGTGGACAGGGAAATACAATGAGCAGTTCTTC
TRBJ2-5,-,TRBV29-1,TRBD2,CSVEEGLAGYSQETQYF,TGCAGCGTTGAAGAGGGACTAGCGGGCTATTCCCAAGAGACCCAGTACTTC
TRBJ2-3,-,TRBV5-4,-,CASSSADGSVIDTQYF,TGTGCCAGCAGCTCCGCTGACGGGAGTGTGATAGATACGCAGTATTTT
TRBJ1-5,-,TRBV7-2,-,CASSLDIADQPQHF,TGTGCCAGCAGCTTAGATATTGCGGACCAGCCCCAGCATTTT
TRBJ2-7,-,TRBV5-6,-,CASSSAAGTGEQYF,TGTGCCAGCAGTTCGGCGGCGGGAACCGGCGAGCAGTACTTC
TRBJ2-1,-,TRBV10-2,-,CASSESIALSYNEQFF,TGCGCCAGCAGTGAGTCGATAGCGCTCTCCTACAATGAGCAGTTCTTC
TRBJ2-6,-,TRBV7-9,TRBD1,CASSATGAGANVLTF,TGTGCCAGCAGCGCGACAGGGGCTGGGGCCAACGTCCTGACTTTC
TRBJ2-1,-,TRBV7-9,TRBD2,CVSSLGTNYNEQFF,TGTGTCAGTTCCCTTGGGACTAATTACAATGAGCAGTTCTTC
TRBJ2-5,-,TRBV13,-,CASSLIPKETQYF,TGTGCCAGCAGCCTAATTCCGAAAGAGACCCAGTACTTC
TRBJ2-7,-,TRBV9,-,CASSHRDGSYEQYF,TGTGCCAGCAGCCATAGGGACGGATCCTACGAGCAGTACTTC
TRBJ2-1,-,TRBV25-1,-,CASSELDEQFF,TGTGCCAGCAGTGAACTTGATGAGCAGTTCTTC
TRBJ2-1,-,TRBV29-1,TRBD2,CSVEDQVSGGTYNEQFF,TGCAGCGTTGAAGATCAAGTTAGCGGGGGAACCTACAATGAGCAGTTCTTC
TRBJ1-1,-,TRBV4-1,-,CASSPGTLNTEAFF,TGCGCCAGCAGCCCAGGGACCTTGAACACTGAAGCTTTCTTT
TRBJ1-2,-,TRBV23-1,-,CASTDYGYTF,TGCGCCAGCACCGACTATGGCTACACCTTC
TRBJ2-7,-,TRBV15,-,CATRDAPNMDEQYF,TGTGCCACCAGGGACGCCCCGAACATGGACGAGCAGTACTTC
TRBJ2-1,-,TRBV7-6,-,CASSLAVRGANEQFF,TGTGCCAGCAGCTTAGCAGTAAGGGGAGCCAATGAGCAGTTCTTC
TRBJ1-5,-,TRBV19,-,CASSIFGGTDQPQHF,TGTGCCAGTAGTATTTTCGGGGGGACCGATCAGCCCCAGCATTTT
TRBJ2-2,-,TRBV7-9,-,CARAGVGTGELFF,TGTGCCAGAGCCGGAGTAGGCACCGGGGAGCTGTTTTTT
TRBJ2-7,-,TRBV7-9,TRBD1,CASSDPGQSYEQYF,TGTGCCAGCAGCGACCCGGGACAGTCCTACGAGCAGTACTTC
TRBJ2-4,-,TRBV14,-,CASSQEGGLAKNIQYF,TGTGCCAGCAGCCAAGAGGGGGGCTTAGCCAAAAACATTCAGTACTTC